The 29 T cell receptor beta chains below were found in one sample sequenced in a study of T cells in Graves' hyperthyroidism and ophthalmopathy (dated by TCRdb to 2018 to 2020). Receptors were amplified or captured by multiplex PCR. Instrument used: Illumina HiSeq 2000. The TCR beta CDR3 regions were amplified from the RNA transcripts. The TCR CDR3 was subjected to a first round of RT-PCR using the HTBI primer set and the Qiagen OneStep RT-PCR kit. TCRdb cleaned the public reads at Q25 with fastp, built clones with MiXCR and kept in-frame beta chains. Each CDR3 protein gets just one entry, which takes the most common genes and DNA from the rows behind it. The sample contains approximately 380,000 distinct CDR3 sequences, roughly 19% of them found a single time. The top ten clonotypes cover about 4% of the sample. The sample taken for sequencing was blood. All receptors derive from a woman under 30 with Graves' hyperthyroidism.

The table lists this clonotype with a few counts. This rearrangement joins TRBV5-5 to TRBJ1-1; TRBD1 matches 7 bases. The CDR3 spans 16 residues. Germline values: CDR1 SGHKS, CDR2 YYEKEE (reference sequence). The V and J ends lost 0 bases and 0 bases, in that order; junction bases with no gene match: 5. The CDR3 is CASSLGTGALNTEAFF. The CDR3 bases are TGTGCCAGCAGCTTGGGGACAGGTGCTTTGAACACTGAAGCTTTCTTT.

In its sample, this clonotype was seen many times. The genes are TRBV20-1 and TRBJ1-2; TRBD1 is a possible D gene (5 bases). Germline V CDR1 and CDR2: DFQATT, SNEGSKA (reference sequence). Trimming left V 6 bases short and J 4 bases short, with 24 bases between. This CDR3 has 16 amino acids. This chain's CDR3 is CSAIPRQPQTSYGYTF. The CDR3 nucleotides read TGCAGTGCGATTCCCCGACAGCCTCAAACCTCCTATGGCTACACCTTC.

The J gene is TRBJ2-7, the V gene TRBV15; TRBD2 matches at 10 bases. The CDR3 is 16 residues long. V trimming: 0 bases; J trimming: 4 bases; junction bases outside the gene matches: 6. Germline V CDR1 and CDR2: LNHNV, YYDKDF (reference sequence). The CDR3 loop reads CATSRDRVAGGYEQYF. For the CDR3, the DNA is TGTGCCACCAGCAGAGATCGGGTAGCGGGGGGTTACGAGCAGTACTTC.

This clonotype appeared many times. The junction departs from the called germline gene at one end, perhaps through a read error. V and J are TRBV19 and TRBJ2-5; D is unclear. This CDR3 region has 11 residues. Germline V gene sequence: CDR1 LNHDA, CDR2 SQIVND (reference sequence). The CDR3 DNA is TGTGCCAGCAGTATCCGAGAGACCCAGTACTTC. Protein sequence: CASSIRETQYF.

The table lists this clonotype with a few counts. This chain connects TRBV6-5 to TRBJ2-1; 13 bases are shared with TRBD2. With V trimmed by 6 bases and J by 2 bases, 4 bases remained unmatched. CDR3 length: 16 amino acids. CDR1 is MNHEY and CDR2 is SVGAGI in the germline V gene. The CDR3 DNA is TGTGCCAGCAGGCGGACTAGCGGGGGACCCTACAATGAGCAGTTCTTC. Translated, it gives CASRRTSGGPYNEQFF.

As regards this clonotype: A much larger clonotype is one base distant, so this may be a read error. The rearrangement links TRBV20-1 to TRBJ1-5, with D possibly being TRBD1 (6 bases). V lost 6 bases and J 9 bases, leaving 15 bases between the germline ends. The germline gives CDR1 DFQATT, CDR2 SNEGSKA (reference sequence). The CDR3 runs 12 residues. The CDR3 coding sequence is TGCAGTGCCACTCAGGGGACTCGGCCCCAGCATTTT. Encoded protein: CSATQGTRPQHF.

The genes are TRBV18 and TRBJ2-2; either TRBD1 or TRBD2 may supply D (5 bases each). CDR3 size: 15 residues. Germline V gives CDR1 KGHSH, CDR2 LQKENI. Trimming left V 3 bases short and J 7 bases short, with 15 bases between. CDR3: CASSPVGTWNGELFF. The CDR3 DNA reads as TGTGCCAGCTCACCGGTTGGGACCTGGAACGGGGAGCTGTTTTTT.

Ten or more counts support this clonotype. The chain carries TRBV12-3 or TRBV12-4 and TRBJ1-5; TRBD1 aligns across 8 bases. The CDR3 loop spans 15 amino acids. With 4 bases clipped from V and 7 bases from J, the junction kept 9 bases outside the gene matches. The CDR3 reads CASSSSWTGNQPQHF. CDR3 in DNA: TGTGCCAGCAGTTCCTCCTGGACAGGGAACCAGCCCCAGCATTTT.

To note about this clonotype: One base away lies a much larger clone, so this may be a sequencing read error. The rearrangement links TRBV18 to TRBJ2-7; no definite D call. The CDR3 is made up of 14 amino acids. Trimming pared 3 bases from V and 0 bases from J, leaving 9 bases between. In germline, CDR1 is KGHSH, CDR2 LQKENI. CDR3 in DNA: TGTGCCAGCTCACCGCCTCAGAACTCCTACGAGCAGTACTTC. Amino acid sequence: CASSPPQNSYEQYF.

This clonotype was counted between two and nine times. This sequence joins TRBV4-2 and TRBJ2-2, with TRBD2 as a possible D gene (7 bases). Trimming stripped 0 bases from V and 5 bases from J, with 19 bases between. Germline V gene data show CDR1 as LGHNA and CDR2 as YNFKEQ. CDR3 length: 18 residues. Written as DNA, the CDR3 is TGTGCCAGCAGCCAAGATGGGGTACGCGGGGGCTGGACCGGGGAGCTGTTTTTT. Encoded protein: CASSQDGVRGGWTGELFF.

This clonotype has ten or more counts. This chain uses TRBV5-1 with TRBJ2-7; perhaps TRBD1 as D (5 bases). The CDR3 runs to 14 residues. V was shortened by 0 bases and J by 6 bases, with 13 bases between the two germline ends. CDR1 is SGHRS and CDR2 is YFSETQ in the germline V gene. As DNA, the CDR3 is TGCGCCAGCAGCTTGGTAAGGGGCCATACCGAGCAGTACTTC. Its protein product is CASSLVRGHTEQYF.

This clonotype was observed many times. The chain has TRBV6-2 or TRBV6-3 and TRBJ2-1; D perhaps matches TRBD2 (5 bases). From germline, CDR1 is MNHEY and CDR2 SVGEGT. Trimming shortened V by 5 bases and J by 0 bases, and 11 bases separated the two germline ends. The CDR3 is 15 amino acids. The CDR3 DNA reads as TGTGCCAGCAGTACCCGGAGGAGCTCCTACAATGAGCAGTTCTTC. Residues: CASSTRRSSYNEQFF.

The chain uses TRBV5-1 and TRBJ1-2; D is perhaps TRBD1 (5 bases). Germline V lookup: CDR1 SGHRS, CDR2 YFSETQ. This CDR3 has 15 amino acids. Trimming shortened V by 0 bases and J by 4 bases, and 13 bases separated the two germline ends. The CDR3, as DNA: TGCGCCAGCAGCTTGGATGCGGGGGAATCCTATGGCTACACCTTC. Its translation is CASSLDAGESYGYTF.

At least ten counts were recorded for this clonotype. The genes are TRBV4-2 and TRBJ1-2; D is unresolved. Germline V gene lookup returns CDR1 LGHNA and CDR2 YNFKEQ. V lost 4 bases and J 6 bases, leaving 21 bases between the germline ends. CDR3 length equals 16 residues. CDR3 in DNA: TGTGCCAGCAGCCGGCGAAGAGGCCAAAGGAGGGATGGCTACACCTTC. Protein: CASSRRRGQRRDGYTF.

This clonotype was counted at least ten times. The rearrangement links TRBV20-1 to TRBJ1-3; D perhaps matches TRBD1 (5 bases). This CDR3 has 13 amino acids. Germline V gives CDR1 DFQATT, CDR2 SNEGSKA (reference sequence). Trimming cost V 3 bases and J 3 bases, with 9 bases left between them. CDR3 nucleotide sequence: TGCAGTGCTAGGGGGCCTCTTGGAAACACCATATATTTT. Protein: CSARGPLGNTIYF.

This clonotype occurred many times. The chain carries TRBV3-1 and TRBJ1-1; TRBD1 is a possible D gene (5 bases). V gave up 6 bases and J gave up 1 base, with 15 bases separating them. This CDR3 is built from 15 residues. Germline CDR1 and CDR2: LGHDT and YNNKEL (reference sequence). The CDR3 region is CASSRYSGGNTEAFF. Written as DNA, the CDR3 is TGTGCCAGCAGTCGCTACAGCGGGGGGAACACTGAAGCTTTCTTT.

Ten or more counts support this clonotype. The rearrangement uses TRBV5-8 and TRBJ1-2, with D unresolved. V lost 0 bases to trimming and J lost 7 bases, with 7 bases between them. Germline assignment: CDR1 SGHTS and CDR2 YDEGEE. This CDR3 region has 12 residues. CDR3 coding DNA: TGTGCCAGCAGCTTGGCTCCGGGTGGCTACACCTTC. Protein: CASSLAPGGYTF.

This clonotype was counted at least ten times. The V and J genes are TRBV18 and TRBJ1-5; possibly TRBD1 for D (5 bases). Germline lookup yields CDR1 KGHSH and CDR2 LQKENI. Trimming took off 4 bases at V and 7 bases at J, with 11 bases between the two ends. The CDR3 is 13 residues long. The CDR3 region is CASSQWGRQPQHF. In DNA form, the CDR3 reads TGTGCCAGCTCACAGTGGGGACGGCAGCCCCAGCATTTT.

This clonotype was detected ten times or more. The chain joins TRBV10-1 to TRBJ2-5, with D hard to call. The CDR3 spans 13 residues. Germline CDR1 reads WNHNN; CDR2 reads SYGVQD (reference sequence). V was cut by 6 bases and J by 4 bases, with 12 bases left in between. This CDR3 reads CASSKELRETQYF. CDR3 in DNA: TGCGCCAGCAGCAAGGAACTCAGAGAGACCCAGTACTTC.

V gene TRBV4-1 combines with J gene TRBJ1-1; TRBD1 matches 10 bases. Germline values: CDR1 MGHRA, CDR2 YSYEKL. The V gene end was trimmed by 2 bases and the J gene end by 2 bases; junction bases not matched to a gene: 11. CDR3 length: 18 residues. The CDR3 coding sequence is TGCGCCAGCAGCCAACCGGGACAGGGGTGGGTAGAAAACACTGAAGCTTTCTTT. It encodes CASSQPGQGWVENTEAFF.

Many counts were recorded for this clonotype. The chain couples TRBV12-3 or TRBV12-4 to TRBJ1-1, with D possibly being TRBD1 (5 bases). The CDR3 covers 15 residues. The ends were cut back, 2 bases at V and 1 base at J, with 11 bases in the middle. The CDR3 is CASSLWGTQNTEAFF. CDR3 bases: TGTGCCAGCAGTTTATGGGGGACCCAGAACACTGAAGCTTTCTTT.

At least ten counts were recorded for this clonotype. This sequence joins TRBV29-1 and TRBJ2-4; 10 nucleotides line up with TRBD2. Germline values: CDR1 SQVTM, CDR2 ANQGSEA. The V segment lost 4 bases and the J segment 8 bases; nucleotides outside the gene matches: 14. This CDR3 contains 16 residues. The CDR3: CSVGGGTSDPWDIQYF. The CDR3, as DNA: TGCAGCGTTGGAGGCGGGACTAGCGACCCTTGGGACATTCAGTACTTC.

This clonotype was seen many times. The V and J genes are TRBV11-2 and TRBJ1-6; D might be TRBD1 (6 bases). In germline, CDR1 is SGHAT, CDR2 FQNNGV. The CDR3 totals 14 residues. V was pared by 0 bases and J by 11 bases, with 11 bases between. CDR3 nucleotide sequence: TGTGCCAGCAGCTTAGAATACAGGGATCCACCCCTCCACTTT. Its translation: CASSLEYRDPPLHF.

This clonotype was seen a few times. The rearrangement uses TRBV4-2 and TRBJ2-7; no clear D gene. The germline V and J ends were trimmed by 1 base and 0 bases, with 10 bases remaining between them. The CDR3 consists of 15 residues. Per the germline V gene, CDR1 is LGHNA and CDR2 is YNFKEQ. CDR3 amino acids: CASSQAAGTSYEQYF. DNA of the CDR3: TGTGCCAGCAGCCAAGCGGCAGGAACCTCCTACGAGCAGTACTTC.

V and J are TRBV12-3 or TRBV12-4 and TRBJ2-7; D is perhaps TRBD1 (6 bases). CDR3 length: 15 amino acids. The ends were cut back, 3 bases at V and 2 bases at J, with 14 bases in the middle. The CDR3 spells CASSFTAGQTYEQYF. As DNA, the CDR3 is TGTGCCAGCAGTTTTACAGCCGGACAGACCTACGAGCAGTACTTC.

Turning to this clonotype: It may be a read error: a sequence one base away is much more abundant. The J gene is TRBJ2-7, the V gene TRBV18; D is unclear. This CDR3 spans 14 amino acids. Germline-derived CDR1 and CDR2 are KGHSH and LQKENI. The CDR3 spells CAGSPGQVNYEQYF. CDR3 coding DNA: TGTGCCGGCTCACCAGGCCAGGTAAATTACGAGCAGTACTTC.

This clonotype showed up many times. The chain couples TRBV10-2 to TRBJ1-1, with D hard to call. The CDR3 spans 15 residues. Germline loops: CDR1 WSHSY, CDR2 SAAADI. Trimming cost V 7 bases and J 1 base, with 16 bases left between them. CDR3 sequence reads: CASNPNSGKNTEAFF. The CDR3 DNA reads TGCGCCAGCAACCCCAACTCGGGGAAGAACACTGAAGCTTTCTTT.

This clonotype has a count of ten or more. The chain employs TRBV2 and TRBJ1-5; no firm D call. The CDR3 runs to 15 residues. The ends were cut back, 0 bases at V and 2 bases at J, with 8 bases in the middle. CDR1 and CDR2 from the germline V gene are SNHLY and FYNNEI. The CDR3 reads CASSEALYGNQPQHF. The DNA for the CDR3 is TGTGCCAGCAGTGAAGCGCTTTACGGCAATCAGCCCCAGCATTTT.

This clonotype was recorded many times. CDR3 residues: CASSLVAAKNVYGYTF. CDR3 coding DNA: TGTGCCAGCAGCTTAGTTGCAGCGAAGAACGTCTATGGCTACACCTTC. V usage is TRBV11-2 and J usage is TRBJ1-2, with D hard to call. V was pared by 1 base and J by 4 bases, with 16 bases between. The V gene's germline CDR1 is SGHAT and CDR2 FQNNGV. This CDR3 has 16 amino acids. The variable domain in full, completed from reference TRBV11-2 and TRBJ1-2, reads EAGVAQSPRYKIIEKRQSVAFWCNPISGHATLYWYQQILGQGPKLLIQFQNNGVVDDSQLPKDRFSAERLKGVDSTLKIQPAKLEDSAVYLCASSLVAAKNVYGYTFGSGTRLTVV.